This T cell receptor beta chain derives from a study of control samples from healthy donors and cancer patients. Per the germline V gene, CDR1 is SGHRS and CDR2 is YFSETQ. V lost 0 bases and J lost 8, with 21 bases in between. CDR3 length: 17 amino acids. TCRdb's table, derived via immunoSEQ multiplex PCR, lists solely in-frame clones and lacks some. The sample has about 77,000 clones; almost 95% are singletons. The sequenced material came from blood. The TCR sequence derives from a woman aged 60-75 years in good health. The chain combines TRBV5-1 with TRBJ2-1, with a weak D call TRBD1 (5 bases). CDR3 residues: CASSLASDQGPRYEQFF. CDR3 nucleotide sequence: TGCGCCAGCAGCTTGGCCTCGGACCAGGGCCCTAGGTATGAGCAGTTCTTC.